This T cell receptor (beta chain) originates from a study of blood T cell repertoires in COVID-19. At the level of the study: Italy, Spain and the United States were the sources of the convalescent and acute COVID-19 samples. T cells, B-cell-depleted T cells, or PBMCs supplied cDNA or gDNA.

Source study methods: Nucleated cell counts were estimated from reference gene primer amplification. Repertoires were generated with immunoSEQ multiplex PCR, while TCRdb's copy carries only in-frame clones and drops some. V and J calls and clone size are given by that table; D and trimming were obtained from the DNA. The data show about 300,000 clones, around 80% seen once. The trim removed 0 bases at V and 6 bases at J, leaving 5 bases unmatched. This CDR3 spans 15 amino acids. Looked up from germline, CDR1 is MNHEY and CDR2 is SVGAGI. This receptor was obtained from a woman aged 45-65 years with acute or convalescent COVID-19. The chain carries TRBV6-5 and TRBJ2-7; TRBD2 aligns across 10 bases. Sequencing was performed on peripheral blood. The CDR3 loop reads CASSYSASGGFEQYV. The CDR3 DNA sequence: TGTGCCAGCAGTTACTCGGCTAGCGGGGGATTCGAGCAGTACGTC.